The clone carrying this T cell receptor (beta chain) was observed many times. The data were taken from a study of identical twins. This CDR3 contains 15 residues. Germline trimming cut 0 bases from V and 5 bases from J; bases unmatched to any gene: 3. Germline V gene lookup returns CDR1 MGHRA and CDR2 YSYEKL. Template switching added a universal primer binding site, and final cDNA carried unique molecular identifiers. MiXCR, applied by TCRdb to the 5' RACE reads, yields one record per CDR3 protein. The sample carries a few hundred thousand distinct CDR3 sequences, around 9.7% recorded once. This TCR was recovered from a woman between 45 and 65 years old in good health. This chain links TRBV4-1 with TRBJ1-5; the match to TRBD1 covers 8 bases. Source material: naive T cells sorted from blood. CDR3: CASSQDRQGYQPQHF. In DNA, the CDR3 is TGCGCCAGCAGCCAAGATAGACAGGGGTATCAGCCCCAGCATTTT.